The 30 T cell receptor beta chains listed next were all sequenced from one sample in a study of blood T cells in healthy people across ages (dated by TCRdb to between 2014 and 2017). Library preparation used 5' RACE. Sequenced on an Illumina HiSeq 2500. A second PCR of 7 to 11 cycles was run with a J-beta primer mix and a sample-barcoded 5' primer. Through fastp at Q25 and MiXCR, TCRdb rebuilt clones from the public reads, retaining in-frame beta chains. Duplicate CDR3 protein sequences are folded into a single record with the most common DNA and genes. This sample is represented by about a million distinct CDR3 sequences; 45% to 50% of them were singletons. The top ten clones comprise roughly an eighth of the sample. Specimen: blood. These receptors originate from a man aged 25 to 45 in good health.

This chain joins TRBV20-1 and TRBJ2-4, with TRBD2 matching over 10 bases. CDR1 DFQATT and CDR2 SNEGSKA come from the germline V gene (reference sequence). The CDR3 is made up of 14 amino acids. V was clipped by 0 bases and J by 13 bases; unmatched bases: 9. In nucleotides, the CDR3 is TGCAGTGCTAGAGATAGGAGGCTAGCGGGGGTGCAGTACTTC. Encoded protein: CSARDRRLAGVQYF.

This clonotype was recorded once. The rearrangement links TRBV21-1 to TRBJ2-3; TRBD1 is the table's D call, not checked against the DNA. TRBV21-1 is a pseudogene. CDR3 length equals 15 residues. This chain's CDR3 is CASTFGDRGTDTRYF. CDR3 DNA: TGTGCCAGCACCTTCGGGGACAGGGGAACAGATACGCGGTATTTT.

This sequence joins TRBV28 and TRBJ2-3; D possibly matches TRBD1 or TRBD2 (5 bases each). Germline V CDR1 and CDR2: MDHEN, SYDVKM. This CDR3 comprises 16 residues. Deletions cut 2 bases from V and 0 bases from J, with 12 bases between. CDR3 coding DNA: TGTGCCAGCAGTTTAATGGGGGTTTCTAGCACAGATACGCAGTATTTT. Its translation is CASSLMGVSSTDTQYF.

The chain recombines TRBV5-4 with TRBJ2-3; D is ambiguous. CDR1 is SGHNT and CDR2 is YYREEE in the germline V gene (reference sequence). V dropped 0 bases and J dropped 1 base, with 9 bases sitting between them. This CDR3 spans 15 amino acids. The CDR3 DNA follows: TGTGCCAGCAGCTTGGGAAGGGTCGGCACAGATACGCAGTATTTT. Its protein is CASSLGRVGTDTQYF.

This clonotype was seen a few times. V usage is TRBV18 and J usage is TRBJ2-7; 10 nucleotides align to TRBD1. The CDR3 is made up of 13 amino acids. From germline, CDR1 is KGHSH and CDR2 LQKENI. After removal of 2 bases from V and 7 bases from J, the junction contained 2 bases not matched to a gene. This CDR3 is CASSPKDRGEQYF. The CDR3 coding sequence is TGTGCCAGCTCACCAAAGGACAGGGGGGAGCAGTACTTC.

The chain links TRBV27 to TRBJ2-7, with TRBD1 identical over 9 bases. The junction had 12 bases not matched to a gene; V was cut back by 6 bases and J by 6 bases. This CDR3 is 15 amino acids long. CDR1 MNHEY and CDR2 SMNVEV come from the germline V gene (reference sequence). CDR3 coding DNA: TGTGCCAGCAGCGCCGGGACAGGGATTATTCGCGAGCAGTACTTC. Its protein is CASSAGTGIIREQYF.

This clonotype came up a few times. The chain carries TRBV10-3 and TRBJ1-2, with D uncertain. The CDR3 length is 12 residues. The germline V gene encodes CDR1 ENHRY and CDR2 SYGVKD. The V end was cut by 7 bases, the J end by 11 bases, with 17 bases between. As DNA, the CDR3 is TGTGCCATCACCAGCAACCGGGAGCCATACACCTTC. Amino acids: CAITSNREPYTF.

The CDR3 DNA reads TGTGCCAGCAGTTTTAGGTTCTCGGGGGTTGCCCCCTCTGGGGCCAACGTCCTGACTTTC. It yields the protein CASSFRFSGVAPSGANVLTF. The chain has TRBV27 and TRBJ2-6; the D gene is possibly TRBD2 (6 bases). This CDR3 spans 20 amino acids. Germline CDR1 is MNHEY and CDR2 is SMNVEV (reference sequence). The V end was cut by 3 bases, the J end by 0 bases, with 21 bases between.

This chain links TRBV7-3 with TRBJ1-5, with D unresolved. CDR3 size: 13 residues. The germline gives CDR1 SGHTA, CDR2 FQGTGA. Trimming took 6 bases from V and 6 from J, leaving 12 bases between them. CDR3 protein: CASSEGEVQPQHF. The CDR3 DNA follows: TGTGCCAGCAGTGAGGGTGAGGTTCAGCCCCAGCATTTT.

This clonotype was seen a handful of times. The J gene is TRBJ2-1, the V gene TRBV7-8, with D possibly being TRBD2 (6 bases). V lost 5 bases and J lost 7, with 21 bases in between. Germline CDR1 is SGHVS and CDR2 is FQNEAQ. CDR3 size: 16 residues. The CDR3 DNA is TGTGCCAGCAGCCCGACTAGGGACCCCGGTGCAAATGAGCAGTTCTTC. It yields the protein CASSPTRDPGANEQFF.

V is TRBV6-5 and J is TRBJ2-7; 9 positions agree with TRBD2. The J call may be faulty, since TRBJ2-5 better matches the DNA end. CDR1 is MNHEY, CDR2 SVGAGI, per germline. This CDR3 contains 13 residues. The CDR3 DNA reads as TGTGCCAGCAGGTACGGACTAGCGGAGACCCAGTACTTC. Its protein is CASRYGLAETQYF.

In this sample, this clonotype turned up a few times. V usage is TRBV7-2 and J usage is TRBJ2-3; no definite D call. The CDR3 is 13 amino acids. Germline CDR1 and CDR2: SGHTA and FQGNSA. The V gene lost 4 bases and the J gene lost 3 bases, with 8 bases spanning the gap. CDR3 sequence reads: CASSYRPTDTQYF. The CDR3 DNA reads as TGTGCCAGCAGCTACAGACCGACAGATACGCAGTATTTT.

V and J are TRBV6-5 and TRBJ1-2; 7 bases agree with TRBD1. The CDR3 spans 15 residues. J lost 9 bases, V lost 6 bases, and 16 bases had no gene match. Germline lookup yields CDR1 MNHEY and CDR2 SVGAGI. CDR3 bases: TGTGCCAGCAGACAAGACAGGGAGGAGTATGAGCGCTACACCTTC. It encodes CASRQDREEYERYTF.

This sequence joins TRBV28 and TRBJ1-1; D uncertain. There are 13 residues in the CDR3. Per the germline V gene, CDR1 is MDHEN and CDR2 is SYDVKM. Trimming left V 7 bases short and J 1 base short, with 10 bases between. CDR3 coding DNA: TGTGCCAGCACCCTGAGCCCGAACACTGAAGCTTTCTTT. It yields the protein CASTLSPNTEAFF. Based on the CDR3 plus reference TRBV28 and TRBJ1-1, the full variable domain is DVKVTQSSRYLVKRTGEKVFLECVQDMDHENMFWYRQDPGLGLRLIYFSYDVKMKEKGDIPEGYSVSREKKERFSLILESASTNQTSMYLCASTLSPNTEAFFGQGTRLTVV.

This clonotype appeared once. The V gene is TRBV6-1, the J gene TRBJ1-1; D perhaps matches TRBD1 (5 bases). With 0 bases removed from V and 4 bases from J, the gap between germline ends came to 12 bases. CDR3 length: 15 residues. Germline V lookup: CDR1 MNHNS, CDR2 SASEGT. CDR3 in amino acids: CASSEAGRSSTEAFF. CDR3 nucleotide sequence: TGTGCCAGCAGTGAAGCGGGACGTTCAAGCACTGAAGCTTTCTTT.

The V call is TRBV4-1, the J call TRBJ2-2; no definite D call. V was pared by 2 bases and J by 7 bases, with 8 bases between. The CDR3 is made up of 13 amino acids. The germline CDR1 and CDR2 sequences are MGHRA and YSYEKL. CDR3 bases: TGCGCCAGCAGCCAACCTGGGGTCGGGGAGCTGTTTTTT. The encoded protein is CASSQPGVGELFF.

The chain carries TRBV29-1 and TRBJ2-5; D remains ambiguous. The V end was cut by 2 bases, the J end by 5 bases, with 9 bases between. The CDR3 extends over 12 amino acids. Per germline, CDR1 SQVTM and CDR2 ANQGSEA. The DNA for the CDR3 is TGCAGCGTTGAAAAAGGGCCGGAGACCCAGTACTTC. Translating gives CSVEKGPETQYF.

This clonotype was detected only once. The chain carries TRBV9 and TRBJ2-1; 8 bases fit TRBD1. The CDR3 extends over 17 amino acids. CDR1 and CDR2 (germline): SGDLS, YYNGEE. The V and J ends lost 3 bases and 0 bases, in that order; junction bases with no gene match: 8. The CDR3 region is CASSDGQGPFSYNEQFF. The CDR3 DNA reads TGTGCCAGCAGCGACGGACAGGGCCCTTTCTCCTACAATGAGCAGTTCTTC.

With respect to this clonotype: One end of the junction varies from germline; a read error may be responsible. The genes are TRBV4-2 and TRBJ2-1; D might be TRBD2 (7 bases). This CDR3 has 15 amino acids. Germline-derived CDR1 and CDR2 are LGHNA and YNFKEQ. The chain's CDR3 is CAGSQEEGGYNEQFF. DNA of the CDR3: TGTGCCGGCAGCCAAGAAGAGGGGGGGTACAATGAGCAGTTCTTC.

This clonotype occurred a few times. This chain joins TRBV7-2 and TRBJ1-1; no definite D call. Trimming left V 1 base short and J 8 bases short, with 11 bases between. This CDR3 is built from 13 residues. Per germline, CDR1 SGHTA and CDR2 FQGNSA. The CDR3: CASSLVAQPEAFF. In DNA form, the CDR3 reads TGTGCCAGCAGCTTAGTGGCCCAGCCAGAAGCTTTCTTT.

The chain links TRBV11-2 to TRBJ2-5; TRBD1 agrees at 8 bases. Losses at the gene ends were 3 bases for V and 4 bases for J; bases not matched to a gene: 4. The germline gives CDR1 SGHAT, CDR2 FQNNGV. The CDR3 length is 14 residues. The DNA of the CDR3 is TGTGCCAGCAGCTTTTCAGGGGGCGGAGAGACCCAGTACTTC. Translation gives CASSFSGGGETQYF.

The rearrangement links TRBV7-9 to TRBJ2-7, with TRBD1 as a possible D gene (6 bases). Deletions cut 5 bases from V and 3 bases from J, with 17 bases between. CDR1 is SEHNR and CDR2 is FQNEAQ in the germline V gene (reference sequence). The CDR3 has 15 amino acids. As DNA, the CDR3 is TGTGCCAGCAGCCCGGTTGTGGGGGCCCTCTACGAGCAGTACTTC. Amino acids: CASSPVVGALYEQYF.

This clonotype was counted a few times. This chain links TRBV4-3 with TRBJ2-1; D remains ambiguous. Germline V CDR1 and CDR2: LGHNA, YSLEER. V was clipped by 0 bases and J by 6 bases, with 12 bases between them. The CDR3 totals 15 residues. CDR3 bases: TGCGCCAGCAGCCAAGATTCATCTACCTCCAATGAGCAGTTCTTC. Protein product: CASSQDSSTSNEQFF.

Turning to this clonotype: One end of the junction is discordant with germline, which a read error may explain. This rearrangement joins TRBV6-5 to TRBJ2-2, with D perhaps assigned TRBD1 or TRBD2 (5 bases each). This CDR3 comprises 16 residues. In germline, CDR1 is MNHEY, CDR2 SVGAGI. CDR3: CASSYGTLTNTRELFF. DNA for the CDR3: TGTGCCAGCAGTTACGGGACGCTCACGAACACCAGGGAGCTGTTTTTT.

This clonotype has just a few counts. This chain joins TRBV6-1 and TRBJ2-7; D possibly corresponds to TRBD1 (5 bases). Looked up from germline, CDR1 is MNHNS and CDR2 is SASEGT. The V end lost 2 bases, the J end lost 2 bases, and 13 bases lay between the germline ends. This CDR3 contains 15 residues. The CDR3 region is CASSEIPQGTYEQYF. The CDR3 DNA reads TGTGCCAGCAGTGAAATTCCGCAGGGTACCTACGAGCAGTACTTC.

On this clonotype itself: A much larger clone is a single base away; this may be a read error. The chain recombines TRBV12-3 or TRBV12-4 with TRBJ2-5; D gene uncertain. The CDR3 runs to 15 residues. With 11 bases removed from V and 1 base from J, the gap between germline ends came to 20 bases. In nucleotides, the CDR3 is TGTGCCGGCGGCCCGGGCCGAGGATTCCAAGAGACCCAGTACTTC. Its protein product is CAGGPGRGFQETQYF.

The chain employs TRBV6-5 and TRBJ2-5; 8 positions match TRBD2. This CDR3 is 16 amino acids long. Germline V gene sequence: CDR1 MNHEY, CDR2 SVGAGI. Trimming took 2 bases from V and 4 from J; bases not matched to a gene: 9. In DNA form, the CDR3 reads TGTGCCAGCAGTTACGCCGAGGCGGGGGGAAGAGAGACCCAGTACTTC. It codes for CASSYAEAGGRETQYF.

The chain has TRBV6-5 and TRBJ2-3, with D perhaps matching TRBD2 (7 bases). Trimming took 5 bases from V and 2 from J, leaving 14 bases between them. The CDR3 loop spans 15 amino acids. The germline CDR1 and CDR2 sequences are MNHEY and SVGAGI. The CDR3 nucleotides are TGTGCCAGCAGTGTGCGGGGGCCTCACACAGATACGCAGTATTTT. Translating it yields CASSVRGPHTDTQYF.

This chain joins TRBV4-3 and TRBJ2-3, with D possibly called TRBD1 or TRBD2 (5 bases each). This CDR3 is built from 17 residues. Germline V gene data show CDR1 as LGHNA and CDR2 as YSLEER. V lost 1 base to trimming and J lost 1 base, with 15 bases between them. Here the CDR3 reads CASSQAARGRRTDTQYF. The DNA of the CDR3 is TGCGCCAGCAGCCAAGCGGCTCGGGGACGACGCACAGATACGCAGTATTTT.

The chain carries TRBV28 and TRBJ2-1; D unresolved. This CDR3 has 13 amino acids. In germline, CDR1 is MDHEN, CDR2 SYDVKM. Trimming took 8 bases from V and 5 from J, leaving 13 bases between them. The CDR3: CASGLEIHNEQFF. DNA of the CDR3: TGTGCCAGCGGGCTAGAGATACACAATGAGCAGTTCTTC.